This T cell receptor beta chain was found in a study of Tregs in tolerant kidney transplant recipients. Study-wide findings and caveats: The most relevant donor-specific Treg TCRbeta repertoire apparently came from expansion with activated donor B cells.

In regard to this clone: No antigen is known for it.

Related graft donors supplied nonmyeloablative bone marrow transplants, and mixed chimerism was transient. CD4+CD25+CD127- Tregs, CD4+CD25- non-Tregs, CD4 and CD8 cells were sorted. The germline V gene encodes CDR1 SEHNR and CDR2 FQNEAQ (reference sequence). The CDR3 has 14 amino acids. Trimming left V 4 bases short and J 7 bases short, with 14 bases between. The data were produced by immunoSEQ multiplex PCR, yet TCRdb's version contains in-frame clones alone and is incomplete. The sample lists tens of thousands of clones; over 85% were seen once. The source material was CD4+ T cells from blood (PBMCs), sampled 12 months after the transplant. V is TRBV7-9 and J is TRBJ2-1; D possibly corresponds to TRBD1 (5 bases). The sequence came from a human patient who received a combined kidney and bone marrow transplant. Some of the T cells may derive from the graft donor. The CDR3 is CASSSVKGHNEQFF. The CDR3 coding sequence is TGTGCCAGCAGCTCAGTAAAGGGGCATAATGAGCAGTTCTTC.